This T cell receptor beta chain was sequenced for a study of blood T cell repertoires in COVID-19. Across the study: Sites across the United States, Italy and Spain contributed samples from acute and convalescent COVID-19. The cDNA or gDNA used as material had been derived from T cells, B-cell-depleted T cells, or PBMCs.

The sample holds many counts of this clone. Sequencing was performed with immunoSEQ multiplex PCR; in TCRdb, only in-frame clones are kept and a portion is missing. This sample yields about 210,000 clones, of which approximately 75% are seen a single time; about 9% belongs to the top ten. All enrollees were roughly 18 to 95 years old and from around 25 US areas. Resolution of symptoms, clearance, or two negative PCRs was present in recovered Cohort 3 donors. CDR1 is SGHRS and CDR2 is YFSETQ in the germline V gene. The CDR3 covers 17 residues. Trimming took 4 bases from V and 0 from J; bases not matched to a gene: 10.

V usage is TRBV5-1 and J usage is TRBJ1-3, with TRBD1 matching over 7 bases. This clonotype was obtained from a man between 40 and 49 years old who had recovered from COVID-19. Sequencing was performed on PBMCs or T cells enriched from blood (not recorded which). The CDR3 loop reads CASSPRQGLSSGNTIYF. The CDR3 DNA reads TGCGCCAGCAGCCCGCGACAGGGATTGAGCTCTGGAAACACCATATATTTT.